The clone carrying this T cell receptor beta chain came up many times. The antigen is unknown. The data are from a study of neurological immune-mediated disorders. Study-level points and caveats: There were no CDR3 amino acid sequences shared by expanded clones across subjects, a result suggesting private repertoires in all groups.

Germline loops: CDR1 SGHTA, CDR2 FQGNSA. There are 15 residues in the CDR3. V was trimmed by 5 bases and J by 1 base, leaving 14 bases between them. Each TCR transcript was tagged with a 10-nucleotide random UMI during 5'RACE. A single record per CDR3 protein comes from TCRdb applying MiXCR to the 5' RACE reads. Of more than 70,000 distinct CDR3 sequences in the sample, 10% were seen once. The source material was PBMCs. The sequence was obtained from a man in his forties in good health. The chain links TRBV7-2 to TRBJ1-1; tentative D call: TRBD1 (6 bases). The CDR3 DNA sequence: TGTGCCAGCAGCATTCAGCCGACAGGGAACACTGAAGCTTTCTTT. Translated, it gives CASSIQPTGNTEAFF.